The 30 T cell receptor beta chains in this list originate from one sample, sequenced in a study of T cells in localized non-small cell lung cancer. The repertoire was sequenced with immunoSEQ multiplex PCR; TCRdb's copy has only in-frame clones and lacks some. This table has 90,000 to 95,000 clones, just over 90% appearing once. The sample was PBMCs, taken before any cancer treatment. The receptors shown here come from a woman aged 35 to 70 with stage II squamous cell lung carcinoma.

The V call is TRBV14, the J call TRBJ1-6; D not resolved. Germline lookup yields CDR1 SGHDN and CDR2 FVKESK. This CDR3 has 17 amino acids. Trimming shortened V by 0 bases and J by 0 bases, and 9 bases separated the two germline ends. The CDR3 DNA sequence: TGTGCCAGCAGCCAAGATTCATCTCGCTCCTATAATTCACCCCTCCACTTT. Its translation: CASSQDSSRSYNSPLHF.

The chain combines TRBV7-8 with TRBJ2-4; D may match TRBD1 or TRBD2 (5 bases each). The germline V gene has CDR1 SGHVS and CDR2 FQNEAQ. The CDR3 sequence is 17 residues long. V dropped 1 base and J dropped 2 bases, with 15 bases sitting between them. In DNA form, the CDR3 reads TGTGCCAGCAGCTTAGAAACAGGACTCAGGCCCAAAAACATTCAGTACTTC. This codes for CASSLETGLRPKNIQYF.

The CDR3 DNA is TGCAGCGTTGGCCCGGGCAACACTGAAGCTTTCTTT. Translated, it gives CSVGPGNTEAFF. This chain connects TRBV29-1 to TRBJ1-1; D is unclear. This CDR3 has 12 amino acids. CDR1 and CDR2 from the germline V gene are SQVTM and ANQGSEA. Trimming cost V 4 bases and J 2 bases, with 8 bases left between them.

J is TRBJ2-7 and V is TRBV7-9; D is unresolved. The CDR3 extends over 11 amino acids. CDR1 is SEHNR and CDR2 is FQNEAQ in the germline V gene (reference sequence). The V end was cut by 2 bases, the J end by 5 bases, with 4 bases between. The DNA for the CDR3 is TGTGCCAGCAGCTTAAAAGACGAGCAGTACTTC. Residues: CASSLKDEQYF. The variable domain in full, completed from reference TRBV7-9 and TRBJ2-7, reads DTGVSQNPRHKITKRGQNVTFRCDPISEHNRLYWYRQTLGQGPEFLTYFQNEAQLEKSRLLSDRFSAERPKGSFSTLEIQRTEQGDSAMYLCASSLKDEQYFGPGTRLTVT.

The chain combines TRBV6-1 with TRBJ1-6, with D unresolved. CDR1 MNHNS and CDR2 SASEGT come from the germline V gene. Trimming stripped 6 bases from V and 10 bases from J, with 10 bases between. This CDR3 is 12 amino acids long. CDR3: CASSTIRSPLHF. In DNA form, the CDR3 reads TGTGCCAGCAGCACCATTAGGTCACCCCTCCACTTT.

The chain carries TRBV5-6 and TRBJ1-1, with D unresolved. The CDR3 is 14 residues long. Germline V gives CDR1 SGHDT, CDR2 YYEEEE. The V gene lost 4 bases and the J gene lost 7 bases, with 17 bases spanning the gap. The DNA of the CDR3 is TGTGCCAGCAGCGCACTCTTCGTACGGGTTGAAGCTTTCTTT. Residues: CASSALFVRVEAFF.

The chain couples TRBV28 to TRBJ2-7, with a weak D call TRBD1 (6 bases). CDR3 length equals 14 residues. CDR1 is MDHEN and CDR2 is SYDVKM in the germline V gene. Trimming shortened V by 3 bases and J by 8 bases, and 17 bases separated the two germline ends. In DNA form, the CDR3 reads TGTGCCAGCAGTTTTCAGGGACACCCGAGCCAGCAGTACTTC. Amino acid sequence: CASSFQGHPSQQYF.

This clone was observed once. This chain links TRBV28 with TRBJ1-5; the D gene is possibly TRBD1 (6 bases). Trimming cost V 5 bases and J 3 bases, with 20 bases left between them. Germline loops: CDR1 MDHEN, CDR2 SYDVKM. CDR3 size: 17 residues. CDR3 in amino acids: CASSGFGGRRINQPQHF. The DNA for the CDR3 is TGTGCCAGCAGTGGCTTCGGGGGGCGCCGGATCAATCAGCCCCAGCATTTT.

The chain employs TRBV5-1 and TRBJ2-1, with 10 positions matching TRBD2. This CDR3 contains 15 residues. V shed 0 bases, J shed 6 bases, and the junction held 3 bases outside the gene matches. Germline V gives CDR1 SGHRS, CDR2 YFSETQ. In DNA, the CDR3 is TGCGCCAGCAGCTTGGCTAGCGGGAGCACCAATGAGCAGTTCTTC. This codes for CASSLASGSTNEQFF.

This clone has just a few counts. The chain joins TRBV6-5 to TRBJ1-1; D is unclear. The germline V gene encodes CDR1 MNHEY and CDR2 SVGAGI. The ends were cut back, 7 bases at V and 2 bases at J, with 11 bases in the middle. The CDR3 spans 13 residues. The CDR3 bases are TGTGCCAGCAACCGGGGAGGAAACACTGAAGCTTTCTTT. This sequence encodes CASNRGGNTEAFF.

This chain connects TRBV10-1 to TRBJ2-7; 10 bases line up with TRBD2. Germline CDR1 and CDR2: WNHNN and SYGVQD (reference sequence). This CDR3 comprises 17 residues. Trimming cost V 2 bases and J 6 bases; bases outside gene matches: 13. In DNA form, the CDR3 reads TGCGCCAGCAGTGAGAGGGTGTCTAGCGGGAGAAATAGCGAGCAGTACTTC. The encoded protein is CASSERVSSGRNSEQYF.

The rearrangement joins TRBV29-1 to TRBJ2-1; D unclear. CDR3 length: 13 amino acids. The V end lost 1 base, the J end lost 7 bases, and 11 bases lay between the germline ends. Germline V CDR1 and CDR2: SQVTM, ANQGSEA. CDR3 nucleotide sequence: TGCAGCGTTGAAGGTAGACTGCGGAATGAGCAGTTCTTC. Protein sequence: CSVEGRLRNEQFF.

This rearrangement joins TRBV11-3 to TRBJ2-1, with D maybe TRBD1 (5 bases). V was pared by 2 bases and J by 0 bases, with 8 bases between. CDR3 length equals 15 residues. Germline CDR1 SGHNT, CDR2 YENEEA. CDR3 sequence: CASSLRGSSYNEQFF. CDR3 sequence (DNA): TGTGCCAGCAGCTTAAGGGGTTCCTCCTACAATGAGCAGTTCTTC. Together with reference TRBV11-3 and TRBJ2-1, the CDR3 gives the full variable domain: EAGVVQSPRYKIIEKKQPVAFWCNPISGHNTLYWYLQNLGQGPELLIRYENEEAVDDSQLPKDRFSAERLKGVDSTLKIQPAELGDSAVYLCASSLRGSSYNEQFFGPGTRLTVL.

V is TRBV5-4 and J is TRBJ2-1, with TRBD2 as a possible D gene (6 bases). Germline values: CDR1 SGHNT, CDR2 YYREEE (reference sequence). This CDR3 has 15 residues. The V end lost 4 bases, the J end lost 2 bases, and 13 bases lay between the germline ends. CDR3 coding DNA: TGTGCCAGCAGCGCTGGGGAGCGGGCCTACAATGAGCAGTTCTTC. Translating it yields CASSAGERAYNEQFF.

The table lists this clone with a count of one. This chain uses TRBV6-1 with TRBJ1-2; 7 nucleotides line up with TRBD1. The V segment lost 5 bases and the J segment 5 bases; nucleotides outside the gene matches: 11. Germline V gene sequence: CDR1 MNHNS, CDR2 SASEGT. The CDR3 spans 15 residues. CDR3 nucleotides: TGTGCCAGCAGTCCCCCACGGGACAGATTTTATGGCTACACCTTC. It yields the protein CASSPPRDRFYGYTF.

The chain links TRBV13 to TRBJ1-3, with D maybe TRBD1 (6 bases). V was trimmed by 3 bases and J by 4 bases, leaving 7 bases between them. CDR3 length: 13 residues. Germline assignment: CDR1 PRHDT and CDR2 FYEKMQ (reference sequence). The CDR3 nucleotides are TGTGCCAGCAGCTTTGGGGGCGGAAACACCATATATTTT. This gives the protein CASSFGGGNTIYF.

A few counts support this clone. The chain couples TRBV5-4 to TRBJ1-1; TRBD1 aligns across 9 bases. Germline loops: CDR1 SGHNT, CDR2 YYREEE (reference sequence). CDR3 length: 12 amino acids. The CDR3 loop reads CAPGQGGTEAFF. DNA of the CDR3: TGTGCACCGGGACAGGGCGGCACTGAAGCTTTCTTT. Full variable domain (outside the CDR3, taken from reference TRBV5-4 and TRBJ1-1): ETGVTQSPTHLIKTRGQQVTLRCSSQSGHNTVSWYQQALGQGPQFIFQYYREEENGRGNFPPRFSGLQFPNYSSELNVNALELDDSALYLCAPGQGGTEAFFGQGTRLTVV.

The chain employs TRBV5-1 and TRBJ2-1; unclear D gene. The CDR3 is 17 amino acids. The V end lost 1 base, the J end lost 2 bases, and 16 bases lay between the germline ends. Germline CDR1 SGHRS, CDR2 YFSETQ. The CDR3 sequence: CASSLPNLNSAYNEQFF. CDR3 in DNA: TGCGCCAGCAGCTTGCCTAATCTAAACTCGGCCTACAATGAGCAGTTCTTC.

The chain's CDR3 is CASSPRGGGQEKLFF. The CDR3 DNA is TGTGCCAGTAGTCCCCGAGGGGGCGGGCAGGAAAAACTGTTTTTT. The V call is TRBV19, the J call TRBJ1-4; 7 nucleotides align to TRBD1. Germline CDR1 is LNHDA and CDR2 is SQIVND (reference sequence). V was pared by 5 bases and J by 8 bases, with 11 bases of the junction left unmatched. The CDR3 is 15 residues long.

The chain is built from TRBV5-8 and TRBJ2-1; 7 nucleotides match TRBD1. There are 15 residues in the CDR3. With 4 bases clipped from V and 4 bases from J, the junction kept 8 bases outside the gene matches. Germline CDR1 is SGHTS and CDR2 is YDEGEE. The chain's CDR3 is CASSPGTVKYNEQFF. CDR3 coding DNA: TGTGCCAGCAGCCCCGGGACAGTAAAGTACAATGAGCAGTTCTTC.

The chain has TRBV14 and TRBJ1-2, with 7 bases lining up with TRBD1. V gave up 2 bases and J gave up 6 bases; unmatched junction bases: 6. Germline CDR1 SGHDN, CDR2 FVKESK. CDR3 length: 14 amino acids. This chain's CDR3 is CASSQFGQADGYTF. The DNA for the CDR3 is TGTGCCAGCAGCCAATTTGGACAGGCAGATGGCTACACCTTC.

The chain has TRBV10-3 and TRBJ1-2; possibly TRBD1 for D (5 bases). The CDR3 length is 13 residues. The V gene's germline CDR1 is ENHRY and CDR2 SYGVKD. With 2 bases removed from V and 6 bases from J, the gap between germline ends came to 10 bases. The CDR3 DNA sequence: TGTGCCATCAGTGAGGACAGAGCGCATGGCTACACCTTC. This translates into CAISEDRAHGYTF.

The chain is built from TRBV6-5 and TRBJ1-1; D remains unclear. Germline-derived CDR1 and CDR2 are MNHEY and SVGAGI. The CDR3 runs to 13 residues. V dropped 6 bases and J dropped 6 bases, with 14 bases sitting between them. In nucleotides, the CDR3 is TGTGCCAGCAGACAACAACTCCGGGCTGAAGCTTTCTTT. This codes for CASRQQLRAEAFF.

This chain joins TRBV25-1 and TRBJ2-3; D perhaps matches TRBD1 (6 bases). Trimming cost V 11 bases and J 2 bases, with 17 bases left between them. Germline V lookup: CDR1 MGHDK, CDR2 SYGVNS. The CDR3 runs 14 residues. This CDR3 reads CASRGPGFTDTQYF. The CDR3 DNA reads TGTGCCTCCAGGGGCCCCGGGTTCACAGATACGCAGTATTTT.

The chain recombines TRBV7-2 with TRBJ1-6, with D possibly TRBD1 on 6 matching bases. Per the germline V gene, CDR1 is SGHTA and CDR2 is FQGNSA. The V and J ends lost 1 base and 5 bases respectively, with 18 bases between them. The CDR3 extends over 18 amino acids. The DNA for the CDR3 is TGTGCCAGCAGCTTAGGCCCCAGGGGCCAGAGCCATAATTCACCCCTCCACTTT. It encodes CASSLGPRGQSHNSPLHF.

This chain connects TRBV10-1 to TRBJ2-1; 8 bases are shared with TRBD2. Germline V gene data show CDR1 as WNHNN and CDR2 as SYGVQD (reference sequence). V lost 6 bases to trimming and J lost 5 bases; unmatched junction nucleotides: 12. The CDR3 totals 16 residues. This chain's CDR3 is CASSPTSGPTNNEQFF. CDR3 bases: TGCGCCAGCAGCCCTACTAGCGGACCCACGAACAATGAGCAGTTCTTC.

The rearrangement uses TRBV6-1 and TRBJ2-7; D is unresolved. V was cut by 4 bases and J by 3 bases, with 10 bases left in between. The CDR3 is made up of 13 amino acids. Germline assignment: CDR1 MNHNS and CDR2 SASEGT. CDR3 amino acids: CASSGPPVYEQYF. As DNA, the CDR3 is TGTGCCAGCAGTGGGCCCCCGGTCTACGAGCAGTACTTC.

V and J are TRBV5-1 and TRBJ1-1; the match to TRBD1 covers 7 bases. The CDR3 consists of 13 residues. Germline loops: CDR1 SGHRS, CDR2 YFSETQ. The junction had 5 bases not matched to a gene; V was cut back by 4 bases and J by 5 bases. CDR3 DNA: TGCGCCAGCAGCCGGGACAGTAAGACTGAAGCTTTCTTT. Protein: CASSRDSKTEAFF.

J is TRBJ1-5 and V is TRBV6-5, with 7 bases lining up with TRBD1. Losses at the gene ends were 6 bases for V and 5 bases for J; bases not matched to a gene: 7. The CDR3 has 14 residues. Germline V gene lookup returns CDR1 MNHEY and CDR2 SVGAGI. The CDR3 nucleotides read TGTGCCAGCAGCCTAGACAGGGAGGATCAGCCCCAGCATTTT. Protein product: CASSLDREDQPQHF.

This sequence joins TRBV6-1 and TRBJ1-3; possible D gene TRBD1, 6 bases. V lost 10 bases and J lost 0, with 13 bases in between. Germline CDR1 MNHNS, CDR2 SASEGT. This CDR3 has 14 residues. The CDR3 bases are TGTGCCACCGGACAGAGAGCCTCTGGAAACACCATATATTTT. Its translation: CATGQRASGNTIYF.